These 17 T cell receptor beta chains were all obtained from the same sample, sequenced in a study of blood T cell repertoires in COVID-19. Sequencing used immunoSEQ multiplex PCR; TCRdb keeps in-frame clones, though not all of them. Of approximately 130,000 clones listed, over 75% are singletons. Source material: peripheral blood. These TCRs come from a man in his 60s with acute or convalescent COVID-19.

The chain couples TRBV2 to TRBJ2-7; 10 bases agree with TRBD1. V was clipped by 8 bases and J by 2 bases; unmatched bases: 9. Germline V gene lookup returns CDR1 SNHLY and CDR2 FYNNEI. The CDR3 loop spans 15 amino acids. The chain's CDR3 is CASGEPGQGPYEQYF. CDR3 DNA sequence: TGTGCCAGCGGAGAACCGGGACAGGGGCCCTACGAGCAGTACTTC.

The CDR3 spells CASRTSGRADGELFF. The CDR3 DNA sequence: TGCGCCAGCAGGACTAGCGGGAGGGCCGACGGGGAGCTGTTTTTT. The chain carries TRBV5-1 and TRBJ2-2, with 14 positions matching TRBD2. The CDR3 contains 15 residues. Unmatched junction bases numbered 4, after V lost 5 bases and J lost 7 bases. CDR1 SGHRS and CDR2 YFSETQ come from the germline V gene.

This sequence joins TRBV19 and TRBJ2-5; D not resolved. V was cut by 1 base and J by 1 base, with 7 bases left in between. Germline CDR1 and CDR2: LNHDA and SQIVND (reference sequence). This CDR3 spans 14 amino acids. This chain's CDR3 is CASSIGGGQETQYF. Here the CDR3 DNA reads TGTGCCAGTAGTATAGGCGGCGGCCAAGAGACCCAGTACTTC.

The chain employs TRBV6-6 and TRBJ2-1; D possibly corresponds to TRBD2 (6 bases). The V gene's germline CDR1 is MNHNY and CDR2 SVGAGI (reference sequence). This CDR3 region has 15 residues. Trimming cost V 6 bases and J 0 bases, with 12 bases left between them. The CDR3 DNA sequence: TGTGCCAGCAGCGGGAGTTTGGGCTCCTACAATGAGCAGTTCTTC. It specifies CASSGSLGSYNEQFF.

This clone was seen a handful of times. This sequence joins TRBV29-1 and TRBJ2-5, with TRBD1 identical over 10 bases. The V gene's germline CDR1 is SQVTM and CDR2 ANQGSEA. This CDR3 is built from 17 residues. V shed 3 bases and J 1 base; nucleotides not matched to a gene: 11. The chain's CDR3 is CSVESWPGQGSQETQYF. The CDR3 coding sequence is TGCAGCGTTGAGTCTTGGCCGGGACAGGGGAGCCAAGAGACCCAGTACTTC.

There are a few counts of this clone. V usage is TRBV4-1 and J usage is TRBJ1-2; D is undetermined. Germline V gene sequence: CDR1 MGHRA, CDR2 YSYEKL. The CDR3 is made up of 12 amino acids. Trimming cost V 1 base and J 3 bases, with 3 bases left between them. DNA of the CDR3: TGCGCCAGCAGCCAAGCAGACTATGGCTACACCTTC. Protein: CASSQADYGYTF.

The rearrangement links TRBV19 to TRBJ1-5, with D hard to call. The ends were cut back, 6 bases at V and 5 bases at J, with 8 bases in the middle. CDR1 and CDR2 from the germline V gene are LNHDA and SQIVND (reference sequence). The CDR3 is made up of 12 amino acids. CDR3 residues: CASRARDQPQHF. The CDR3 DNA reads TGTGCCAGTAGAGCGAGGGATCAGCCCCAGCATTTT.

J is TRBJ2-7 and V is TRBV27; 13 nucleotides align to TRBD2. Unmatched junction bases numbered 6, after V lost 2 bases and J lost 2 bases. This CDR3 spans 17 amino acids. CDR1 MNHEY and CDR2 SMNVEV come from the germline V gene (reference sequence). CDR3 nucleotide sequence: TGTGCCAGCAGTTTAAGGGGACTAGCGGGATTGACCTACGAGCAGTACTTC. It specifies CASSLRGLAGLTYEQYF.

The chain combines TRBV5-6 with TRBJ2-3, with 13 positions matching TRBD2. The CDR3 is 18 amino acids. V was clipped by 3 bases and J by 1 base; unmatched bases: 8. CDR1 is SGHDT and CDR2 is YYEEEE in the germline V gene. The CDR3 region has the DNA TGTGCCAGCAGCTATCGGACTAGCGGGAGTACCGGCACAGATACGCAGTATTTT. Its protein is CASSYRTSGSTGTDTQYF.

V is TRBV7-4 and J is TRBJ2-3; 9 bases align to TRBD2. This CDR3 spans 17 amino acids. V trimming: 0 bases; J trimming: 0 bases; junction bases outside the gene matches: 4. Germline CDR1 reads SGHVT; CDR2 reads SQSDAQ. The CDR3 DNA is TGTGCCAGCAGCTTAGCCCTAGCGGGAATTAGCACAGATACGCAGTATTTT. This encodes CASSLALAGISTDTQYF.

The chain recombines TRBV19 with TRBJ1-2; D might be TRBD1 (6 bases). There are 14 residues in the CDR3. V lost 4 bases and J 6 bases, leaving 15 bases between the germline ends. Germline V gene sequence: CDR1 LNHDA, CDR2 SQIVND (reference sequence). CDR3 sequence (DNA): TGTGCCAGTAGTAACCCCGGGACATTGAATGGCTACACCTTC. This sequence encodes CASSNPGTLNGYTF.

The genes are TRBV7-2 and TRBJ1-2, with a weak D call TRBD1 (5 bases). The ends were cut back, 1 base at V and 5 bases at J, with 14 bases in the middle. The CDR3 is 15 amino acids. The germline gives CDR1 SGHTA, CDR2 FQGNSA. DNA for the CDR3: TGTGCCAGCAGCTTAGGTGACAGAAAGATTTATGGCTACACCTTC. Amino acid sequence: CASSLGDRKIYGYTF.

This chain uses TRBV5-1 with TRBJ2-7; TRBD1 might be the D (5 bases). The CDR3 length is 15 residues. Germline V gene sequence: CDR1 SGHRS, CDR2 YFSETQ. V shed 0 bases and J shed 2 bases, with 12 bases lying between them. CDR3 DNA sequence: TGCGCCAGCAGCTTGGCGGGTAGGGGAACCTACGAGCAGTACTTC. Amino acid sequence: CASSLAGRGTYEQYF.

J is TRBJ1-5 and V is TRBV28; D is uncertain. Germline values: CDR1 MDHEN, CDR2 SYDVKM. The CDR3 contains 14 residues. The V and J ends lost 2 bases and 6 bases respectively, with 11 bases between them. The CDR3 DNA sequence: TGTGCCAGCAGTTTACTGAGGGCCGGTCAGCCCCAGCATTTT. The encoded protein is CASSLLRAGQPQHF.

This chain links TRBV7-8 with TRBJ1-4; tentative D call: TRBD1 (5 bases). The CDR3 consists of 14 residues. Germline CDR1 reads SGHVS; CDR2 reads FQNEAQ. Trimming removed 5 bases from V and 6 bases from J, with 13 bases in between. The CDR3 sequence: CASSPSGSYEKLFF. For the CDR3, the DNA is TGTGCCAGCAGCCCCTCAGGGTCCTATGAAAAACTGTTTTTT.

The rearrangement joins TRBV2 to TRBJ2-7; weak D call: TRBD2 (5 bases). CDR1 and CDR2 from the germline V gene are SNHLY and FYNNEI. Trimming took 5 bases from V and 11 from J, leaving 13 bases between them. The CDR3 is 11 residues long. The DNA for the CDR3 is TGTGCCAGCAGTCCCGGACCGGAGGAGTACTTC. This sequence encodes CASSPGPEEYF.

This chain uses TRBV13 with TRBJ2-2; 12 nucleotides match TRBD2. Germline-derived CDR1 and CDR2 are PRHDT and FYEKMQ (reference sequence). This CDR3 contains 19 residues. After removal of 1 base from V and 4 bases from J, the junction contained 10 bases not matched to a gene. The CDR3 reads CASSLENPLAGGPTGELFF. The CDR3 DNA reads TGTGCCAGCAGCTTAGAGAACCCTCTAGCGGGAGGGCCCACCGGGGAGCTGTTTTTT.